These T cell receptor beta chains were read from a single sample in a study of T cell repertoires in cytomegalovirus infection. Their antigens remain unidentified. TCRdb reanalysed the reads using MiXCR and keeps one entry per CDR3 protein. This table holds roughly 500,000 distinct CDR3 sequences, around 35% found once. This sample comprised cultured PBMCs, obtained from culture after CMV antigen stimulation. The receptors were gathered from a human donor in good health (CMV status not recorded). Some clones in this sample may be carry-over from other donors' samples. Both conserved end residues are part of each CDR3. The D gene is left open where the match is weak. Not all rows give a size; the values are once, few, many and, for expanded clones, a class.

TRBJ1-2	TRBD1	TRBV6-2/TRBV6-3	.	TGTGCCAGCAGCCAAGGGCTGGGACAGGGGGGATACTATGGCTACACCTTC	CASSQGLGQGGYYGYTF
TRBJ1-1	.	TRBV6-5	.	TGTGCCAGCAGTTACCGTACAGGGAACGCTGAAGCTTTCTTT	CASSYRTGNAEAFF
TRBJ1-2	TRBD1	TRBV19	.	TGTGCCAGTAGTATGTTCGGACAGGGCTATGGCTACACCTTC	CASSMFGQGYGYTF
TRBJ2-2	.	TRBV5-1	.	TGCGCCAGCCGGGTTCGAAGATCCGGGGAGCTGTTTTTT	CASRVRRSGELFF
TRBJ2-1	.	TRBV7-2	few	TGTGCCAGCAGCTTAGCGCGACTCCCCAATGAGCAGTTCTTC	CASSLARLPNEQFF
TRBJ2-2	TRBD1	TRBV6-5	once	TGTGCCAGCAGTAAGACAGGGACCGGGGAGCTGTTTTTT	CASSKTGTGELFF
TRBJ2-7	TRBD2	TRBV9	.	TGTGCCAGCAGCTGGACTAGCGACTCCTACGAGCAGTACTTC	CASSWTSDSYEQYF
TRBJ2-7	.	TRBV7-2	.	TGTGCCAGCAGCTTCTATGGAGGAGGGGACTCCTACGAGCAGTACTTC	CASSFYGGGDSYEQYF
TRBJ2-1	TRBD2	TRBV6-2/TRBV6-3	few	TGTGCCAGCAGTTACGGGACTAACTACAATGAGCAGTTCTTC	CASSYGTNYNEQFF
TRBJ1-5	.	TRBV12-3/TRBV12-4	.	TGTGCCAGCAGTCCGCAAAGGGCCCGGCGGCATAGCAATCAGCCCCAGCATTTT	CASSPQRARRHSNQPQHF
TRBJ2-1	.	TRBV28	.	TGTGCCAGCAACCGGGGCTCCTACAATGAGCAGTTCTTC	CASNRGSYNEQFF
TRBJ2-7	.	TRBV27	.	TGTGCCAGCAGTTCGCGCGGCCCTACCCCTCAGGAGCAGTACTTC	CASSSRGPTPQEQYF
TRBJ2-1	.	TRBV20-1	.	TGCAGTGCTGTTAATGAGTACAATGAGCAGTTCTTC	CSAVNEYNEQFF
TRBJ2-2	.	TRBV4-3	.	TGCGCCAGCAGCCAAGTCTCGGCGATCGGGGAGCTGTTTTTT	CASSQVSAIGELFF
TRBJ2-4	.	TRBV20-1	.	TGCAGTGCCCCGGGGGAGGCCAAAAACATTCAGTACTTC	CSAPGEAKNIQYF
TRBJ1-4	.	TRBV28	.	TGTGCCAGCAGTTTGATCCCTAGGAATGAAAAACTGTTTTTT	CASSLIPRNEKLFF
TRBJ1-1	.	TRBV7-9	few	TGTGCCAGCAGCCCAAGCAGGATAGGGGTACCCCCGAACACTGAAGCTTTCTTT	CASSPSRIGVPPNTEAFF
TRBJ2-1	TRBD2	TRBV24-1	few	TGTGCCACCAGTGGCCGCCCTAGCGGCAGCCAGCTAGCGCAATCCAATGAGCAGTTCTTC	CATSGRPSGSQLAQSNEQFF